What follows describes a single T cell receptor beta chain. J gave up 8 bases and V 5 bases, and 13 bases lay outside the gene matches. CDR1 and CDR2 from the germline V gene are MNHEY and SMNVEV (reference sequence). The CDR3 spans 17 residues. The time point here: newly diagnosed GD, antithyroid drugs for less than 3 months. Preparation of the TCR library used RNA extracted from PBMCs. The data are from a study of regulatory T cells in long-lasting Graves disease. Investigators prepared the TCR beta libraries by applying iRepertoire HTBI primers and Arm-PCR of CDR3 regions. A single record per CDR3 protein comes from TCRdb applying MiXCR to the multiplex PCR reads. The table shows 500,000 to 700,000 distinct CDR3 sequences, with roughly 15% occurring only once. The sample also formed part of further work on T cells in Graves' hyperthyroidism and ophthalmopathy.

V usage is TRBV27 and J usage is TRBJ2-2, with 11 bases fitting TRBD2. This TCR derives from a woman aged 25 to 39 with Graves disease. This sample comprised peripheral blood mononuclear cells (PBMCs), obtained at new diagnosis, from a patient treated with antithyroid drugs. The CDR3 loop reads CASSPSGTSGPLGELFF. Written as DNA, the CDR3 is TGTGCCAGCAGTCCATCCGGGACTAGCGGACCTCTTGGGGAGCTGTTTTTT.